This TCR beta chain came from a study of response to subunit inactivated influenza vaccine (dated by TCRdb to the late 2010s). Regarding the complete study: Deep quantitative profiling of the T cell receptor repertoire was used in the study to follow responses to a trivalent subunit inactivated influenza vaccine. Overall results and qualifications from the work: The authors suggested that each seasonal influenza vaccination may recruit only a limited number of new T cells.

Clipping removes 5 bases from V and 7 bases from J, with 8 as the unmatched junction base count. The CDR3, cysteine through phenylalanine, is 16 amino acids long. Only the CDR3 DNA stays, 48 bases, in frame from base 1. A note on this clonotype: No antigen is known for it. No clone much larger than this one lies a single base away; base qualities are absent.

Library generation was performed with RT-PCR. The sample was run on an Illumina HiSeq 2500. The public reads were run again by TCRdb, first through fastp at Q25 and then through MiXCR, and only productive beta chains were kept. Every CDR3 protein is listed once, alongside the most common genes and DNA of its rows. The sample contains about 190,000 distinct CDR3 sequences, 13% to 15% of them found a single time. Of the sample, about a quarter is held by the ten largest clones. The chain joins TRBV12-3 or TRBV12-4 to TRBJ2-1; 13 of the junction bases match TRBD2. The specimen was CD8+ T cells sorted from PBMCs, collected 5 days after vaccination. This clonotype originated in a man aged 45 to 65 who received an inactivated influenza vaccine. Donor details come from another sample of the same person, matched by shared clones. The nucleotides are TGTGCCAGCAGTACCGCGGGACTAGCGGGACCTAATGAGCAGTTCTTC. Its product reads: CASSTAGLAGPNEQFF.